The 27 T cell receptor beta chains reported below all come from one sample, sequenced in a study of immune reconstitution after stem cell transplant in scleroderma. In TCRdb, the RT-PCR reads were re-called with MiXCR into one record per CDR3 protein. The table has approximately 3,700 distinct CDR3 sequences, 5.7% seen once. The specimen was obtained before or after autologous hematopoietic stem cell transplantation (not recorded which). These receptors were obtained from a female donor with systemic sclerosis.

This clonotype is judged medium-sized. This chain uses TRBV19 with TRBJ2-7, with a possible D match to TRBD1 (5 bases). There are 13 residues in the CDR3. The V gene lost 5 bases and the J gene lost 2 bases, with 10 bases spanning the gap. Germline CDR1 LNHDA, CDR2 SQIVND (reference sequence). The CDR3 reads CASSDSQAYEQYF. The CDR3 coding sequence is TGTGCCAGTAGTGATTCACAGGCCTACGAGCAGTACTTC.

This clonotype is judged medium-sized. V usage is TRBV7-2 and J usage is TRBJ2-3; D assignment may be TRBD1 or TRBD2 (5 bases each). Trimming cost V 8 bases and J 6 bases, with 21 bases left between them. Per the germline V gene, CDR1 is SGHTA and CDR2 is FQGNSA. CDR3 length: 15 amino acids. DNA for the CDR3: TGTGCCAGCCTGTTAGGGGAGAGAAGGTGGGATACGCAGTATTTT. Residues: CASLLGERRWDTQYF.

This clonotype is medium-sized in the sample. This chain uses TRBV12-3 or TRBV12-4 with TRBJ1-5; no clear D. The CDR3 spans 15 residues. V shed 5 bases and J shed 7 bases, with 18 bases lying between them. The CDR3 DNA sequence: TGTGCCAGCAGTGGGCGTGGGGTGGTTGGACAGCCCCAGCATTTT. Translating it yields CASSGRGVVGQPQHF.

This clonotype was counted many times. This chain connects TRBV7-8 to TRBJ2-7; the match to TRBD1 covers 10 bases. Losses at the gene ends were 4 bases for V and 3 bases for J; bases not matched to a gene: 6. This CDR3 has 15 residues. The V gene's germline CDR1 is SGHVS and CDR2 FQNEAQ. CDR3 in amino acids: CASSSTGQGIYEQYF. CDR3 DNA sequence: TGTGCCAGCAGCTCGACGGGACAGGGGATCTACGAGCAGTACTTC.

This clonotype is medium-sized by share. This sequence joins TRBV9 and TRBJ1-1, with D possibly being TRBD1 (6 bases). V shed 1 base and J shed 0 bases, with 13 bases lying between them. The CDR3 has 16 amino acids. Germline assignment: CDR1 SGDLS and CDR2 YYNGEE. CDR3 loop: CASSVLPGVLNTEAFF. CDR3 nucleotides: TGTGCCAGCAGCGTATTGCCAGGGGTCCTGAACACTGAAGCTTTCTTT.

This clonotype was recorded many times. The chain joins TRBV27 to TRBJ2-1; 12 positions agree with TRBD2. The V gene end was trimmed by 5 bases and the J gene end by 12 bases; junction bases not matched to a gene: 5. The CDR3 has 13 amino acids. Germline lookup yields CDR1 MNHEY and CDR2 SMNVEV (reference sequence). The CDR3 spells CASSPPTSGRQFF. Written as DNA, the CDR3 is TGTGCCAGCAGTCCACCGACTAGCGGGAGGCAGTTCTTC.

This clonotype is judged medium-sized. This chain connects TRBV27 to TRBJ1-2; D is perhaps TRBD1 (6 bases). The CDR3 is 13 amino acids. CDR1 is MNHEY, CDR2 SMNVEV, per germline (reference sequence). Trimming took 2 bases from V and 4 from J, leaving 8 bases between them. The CDR3 here is CASSLTGPYGYTF. CDR3 nucleotide sequence: TGTGCCAGCAGTTTAACAGGGCCCTATGGCTACACCTTC.

Relative to its sample, this clonotype is medium-sized. J is TRBJ1-2 and V is TRBV7-8, with TRBD1 matching 7 bases. The CDR3 runs 15 residues. CDR1 is SGHVS and CDR2 is FQNEAQ in the germline V gene. Germline trimming cut 3 bases from V and 8 bases from J; bases unmatched to any gene: 12. CDR3 sequence: CASSFYSGQRIGYTF. The DNA for the CDR3 is TGTGCCAGCAGCTTTTACTCGGGACAGCGGATAGGCTACACCTTC.

Ten or more counts support this clonotype. The chain couples TRBV27 to TRBJ1-5; 8 bases match TRBD1. CDR3 size: 15 residues. Trimming removed 7 bases from V and 0 bases from J; junction bases left unmatched: 5. Germline V lookup: CDR1 MNHEY, CDR2 SMNVEV (reference sequence). For the CDR3, the DNA is TGTGCCAGCACCAAGGGGACAGGTAGCAATCAGCCCCAGCATTTT. Translated: CASTKGTGSNQPQHF.

By share, this clonotype counts as medium-sized. The chain couples TRBV10-3 to TRBJ2-7; tentative D call: TRBD1 (5 bases). Trimming took 7 bases from V and 5 from J, leaving 12 bases between them. This CDR3 contains 12 residues. The germline gives CDR1 ENHRY, CDR2 SYGVKD. DNA of the CDR3: TGTGCCATCAAACCGGACACGGACGAGCAGTACTTC. Encoded protein: CAIKPDTDEQYF.

This chain uses TRBV20-1 with TRBJ2-5; D gene unclear. The CDR3 sequence is 11 residues long. Per the germline V gene, CDR1 is DFQATT and CDR2 is SNEGSKA (reference sequence). Trimming cost V 6 bases and J 5 bases, with 10 bases left between them. CDR3 amino acids: CSARPVETQYF. The CDR3 nucleotides read TGCAGTGCGAGACCAGTGGAGACCCAGTACTTC.

A few counts support this clonotype. This chain links TRBV20-1 with TRBJ2-3; tentative D call: TRBD2 (7 bases). CDR1 and CDR2 (germline): DFQATT, SNEGSKA (reference sequence). V lost 8 bases, J lost 2 bases, and 17 bases lay in between. This CDR3 spans 14 amino acids. The CDR3 nucleotides are TGCAGTCGCGGCGCGGGGGCCATCACAGATACGCAGTATTTT. Amino acids: CSRGAGAITDTQYF.

A word on this clonotype: A much bigger clone sits one base away, suggesting this may be a read error. The chain recombines TRBV7-6 with TRBJ1-2; D is uncertain. The CDR3 sequence is 13 residues long. The germline CDR1 and CDR2 sequences are SGHVS and FNYEAQ. In DNA form, the CDR3 reads TGTGCCGGCAGCTTAGAAGGAAACTATGGCTACACCTTC. This encodes CAGSLEGNYGYTF.

By sample share, this clonotype is medium-sized. The chain recombines TRBV20-1 with TRBJ2-1; 7 nucleotides match TRBD1. There are 12 residues in the CDR3. Trimming removed 6 bases from V and 8 bases from J; junction bases left unmatched: 7. Germline V gene data show CDR1 as DFQATT and CDR2 as SNEGSKA (reference sequence). The CDR3 region has the DNA TGCAGTGCGGAAGACAGGGACGATGAGCAGTTCTTC. Translation: CSAEDRDDEQFF.

This clonotype is categorized as medium-sized. The chain employs TRBV10-3 and TRBJ1-6; no firm D call. The germline CDR1 and CDR2 sequences are ENHRY and SYGVKD. V lost 4 bases to trimming and J lost 8 bases, with 12 bases between them. The CDR3 sequence is 14 residues long. This chain's CDR3 is CAISVGPVDSPLHF. CDR3 DNA sequence: TGTGCCATCAGTGTTGGCCCTGTGGATTCACCCCTCCACTTT.

By share, this clonotype counts as medium-sized. The rearrangement uses TRBV14 and TRBJ2-7; D is unresolved. Germline V gene lookup returns CDR1 SGHDN and CDR2 FVKESK. Trimming cost V 1 base and J 2 bases, with 15 bases left between them. The CDR3 length is 16 residues. CDR3 DNA sequence: TGTGCCAGCAGCCAAGGAGGATGGTGGCCTACCTACGAGCAGTACTTC. This translates into CASSQGGWWPTYEQYF.

Judged by abundance, this clonotype is medium-sized (0.01 to 0.1%). The chain uses TRBV5-1 and TRBJ2-7; D gene uncertain. The ends were cut back, 0 bases at V and 0 bases at J, with 4 bases in the middle. CDR1 is SGHRS and CDR2 is YFSETQ in the germline V gene. This CDR3 has 13 amino acids. The CDR3 loop reads CASSLGVSYEQYF. The CDR3 nucleotides read TGCGCCAGCAGCTTGGGGGTCTCCTACGAGCAGTACTTC.

This clonotype is judged medium-sized (0.01 to 0.1%). The rearrangement links TRBV3-1 to TRBJ2-1; TRBD2 matches 8 bases. V dropped 4 bases and J dropped 10; count of bases not matched to a gene: 18. The CDR3 runs 17 residues. Germline CDR1 is LGHDT and CDR2 is YNNKEL (reference sequence). The CDR3 nucleotides read TGTGCCAGCAGCCTCCTCCCGGGACTAGTGTTAGGTGCGGAGCAGTTCTTC. Translating gives CASSLLPGLVLGAEQFF.

This clonotype is categorized as large. The genes are TRBV9 and TRBJ1-6; 8 bases agree with TRBD1. Germline V CDR1 and CDR2: SGDLS, YYNGEE. Trimming at V came to 7 bases and at J to 3 bases, leaving 12 bases not matched to a gene. The CDR3 has 17 amino acids. For the CDR3, the DNA is TGTGCCAGCGCTTTGGGGACAGGCATGAACTATAATTCACCCCTCCACTTT. Translated, it gives CASALGTGMNYNSPLHF.

This clonotype is deemed medium-sized. This chain connects TRBV5-1 to TRBJ1-5, with a possible D match to TRBD1 (5 bases). This CDR3 comprises 15 residues. V lost 4 bases, J lost 5 bases, and 16 bases lay in between. The V gene's germline CDR1 is SGHRS and CDR2 YFSETQ. The DNA for the CDR3 is TGCGCCAGCAGCCTGAGTGGAGTCAGGGATCAGCCCCAGCATTTT. Encoded protein: CASSLSGVRDQPQHF. Variable domain in full (rest from reference TRBV5-1 and TRBJ1-5): KAGVTQTPRYLIKTRGQQVTLSCSPISGHRSVSWYQQTPGQGLQFLFEYFSETQRNKGNFPGRFSGRQFSNSRSEMNVSTLELGDSALYLCASSLSGVRDQPQHFGDGTRLSIL.

This clonotype was recorded at least ten times. This sequence joins TRBV5-1 and TRBJ2-6; 12 bases map to TRBD1. The CDR3 extends over 16 amino acids. Germline values: CDR1 SGHRS, CDR2 YFSETQ. V gave up 4 bases and J gave up 4 bases; unmatched junction bases: 3. In nucleotides, the CDR3 is TGCGCCAGCAGCCGGGGACAGGGGGCAGGGGCCAACGTCCTGACTTTC. Translated, it gives CASSRGQGAGANVLTF.

This clonotype is judged medium-sized. The V gene is TRBV28, the J gene TRBJ2-1, with 10 bases matching TRBD1. V was clipped by 3 bases and J by 8 bases; unmatched bases: 16. CDR1 MDHEN and CDR2 SYDVKM come from the germline V gene. This CDR3 has 18 amino acids. For the CDR3, the DNA is TGTGCCAGCAGTTTGACCTTCTTAGGACAGGGGGGAATTCATGAGCAGTTCTTC. It yields the protein CASSLTFLGQGGIHEQFF.

This clonotype is medium-sized within its sample. V and J are TRBV7-2 and TRBJ2-1; TRBD2 is a possible D gene (5 bases). The germline gives CDR1 SGHTA, CDR2 FQGNSA. This CDR3 has 14 residues. Trimming took off 2 bases at V and 6 bases at J, with 11 bases between the two ends. The CDR3 DNA sequence: TGTGCCAGCAGCTTAATGCCCAGCGGCAATGAGCAGTTCTTC. It is translated as CASSLMPSGNEQFF.

By sample share, this clonotype is medium-sized. The chain uses TRBV27 and TRBJ2-1, with 8 bases identical to TRBD1. The germline CDR1 and CDR2 sequences are MNHEY and SMNVEV (reference sequence). With V trimmed by 5 bases and J by 2 bases, 5 bases remained unmatched. This CDR3 has 15 amino acids. CDR3 amino acids: CASSTLDRAYNEQFF. The CDR3 nucleotides read TGTGCCAGCAGTACTCTGGACAGGGCCTACAATGAGCAGTTCTTC.

By frequency in the sample, this clonotype is medium-sized (0.01 to 0.1%). The V and J genes are TRBV10-3 and TRBJ1-5; perhaps TRBD1 as D (5 bases). Germline values: CDR1 ENHRY, CDR2 SYGVKD. Trimming cost V 2 bases and J 5 bases, with 13 bases left between them. The CDR3 is 15 amino acids. In nucleotides, the CDR3 is TGTGCCATCAGTGAGGGGCAGGGACTTTATCAGCCCCAGCATTTT. The encoded protein is CAISEGQGLYQPQHF.

This clonotype was found a few times. The chain has TRBV6-2 or TRBV6-3 and TRBJ2-2, with 7 bases that match TRBD1. The CDR3 has 14 residues. V lost 6 bases to trimming and J lost 6 bases; unmatched junction nucleotides: 7. The germline gives CDR1 MNHEY, CDR2 SVGEGT. This CDR3 reads CASRPGTVAGELFF. CDR3 coding DNA: TGTGCCAGCAGACCCGGGACAGTTGCCGGGGAGCTGTTTTTT.

This clonotype is deemed medium-sized (0.01 to 0.1%). The rearrangement links TRBV6-2 or TRBV6-3 to TRBJ2-1; 7 nucleotides line up with TRBD2. In germline, CDR1 is MNHEY, CDR2 SVGEGT. The CDR3 sequence is 18 residues long. After removal of 4 bases from V and 1 base from J, the junction contained 13 bases not matched to a gene. The CDR3 DNA follows: TGTGCCAGCAGTTGGGGAAAGGGACTAACAAAATCCTACAATGAGCAGTTCTTC. Its translation: CASSWGKGLTKSYNEQFF.